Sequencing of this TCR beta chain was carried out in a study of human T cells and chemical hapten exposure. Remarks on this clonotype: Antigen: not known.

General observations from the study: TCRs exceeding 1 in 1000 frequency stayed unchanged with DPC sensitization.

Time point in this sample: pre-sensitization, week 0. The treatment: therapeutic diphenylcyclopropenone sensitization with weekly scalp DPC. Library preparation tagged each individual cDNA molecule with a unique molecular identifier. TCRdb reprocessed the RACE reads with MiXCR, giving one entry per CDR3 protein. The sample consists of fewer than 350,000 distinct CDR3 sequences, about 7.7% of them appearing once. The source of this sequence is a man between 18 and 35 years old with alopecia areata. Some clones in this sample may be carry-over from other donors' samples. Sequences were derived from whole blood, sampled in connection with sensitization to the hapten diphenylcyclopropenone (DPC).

The CDR3 reads CASSQVGLEGNQPQHF. The CDR3 bases are TGCGCCAGCAGCCAAGTAGGATTGGAGGGCAATCAGCCCCAGCATTTT. The rearrangement links TRBV4-1 to TRBJ1-5; D is ambiguous. The germline V gene encodes CDR1 MGHRA and CDR2 YSYEKL. The CDR3 extends over 16 amino acids. Trimming shortened V by 1 base and J by 2 bases, and 12 bases separated the two germline ends.